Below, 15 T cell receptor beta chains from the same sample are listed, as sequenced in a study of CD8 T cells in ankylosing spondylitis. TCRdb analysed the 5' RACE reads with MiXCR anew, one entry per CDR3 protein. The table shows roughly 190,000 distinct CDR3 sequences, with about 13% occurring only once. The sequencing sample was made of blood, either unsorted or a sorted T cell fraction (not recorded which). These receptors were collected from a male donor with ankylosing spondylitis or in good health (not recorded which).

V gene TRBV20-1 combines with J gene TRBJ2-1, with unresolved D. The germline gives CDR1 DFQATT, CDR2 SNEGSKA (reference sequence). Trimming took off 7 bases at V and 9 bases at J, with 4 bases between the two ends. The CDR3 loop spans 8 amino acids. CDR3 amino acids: CSVGEQFF. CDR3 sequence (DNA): TGCAGTGTGGGTGAGCAGTTCTTC.

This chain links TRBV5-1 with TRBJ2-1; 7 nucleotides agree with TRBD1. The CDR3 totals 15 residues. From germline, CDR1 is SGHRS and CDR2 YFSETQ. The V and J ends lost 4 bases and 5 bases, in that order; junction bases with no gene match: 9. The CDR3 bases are TGCGCCAGCAGCATCCGACAGGGATTGGACAATGAGCAGTTCTTC. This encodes CASSIRQGLDNEQFF.

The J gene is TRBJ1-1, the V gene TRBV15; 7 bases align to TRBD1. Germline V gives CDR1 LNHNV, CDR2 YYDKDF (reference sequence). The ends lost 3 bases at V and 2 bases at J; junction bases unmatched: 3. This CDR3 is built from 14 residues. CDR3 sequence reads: CATSRDRTNTEAFF. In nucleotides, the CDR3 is TGTGCCACCAGCAGGGACAGGACCAACACTGAAGCTTTCTTT.

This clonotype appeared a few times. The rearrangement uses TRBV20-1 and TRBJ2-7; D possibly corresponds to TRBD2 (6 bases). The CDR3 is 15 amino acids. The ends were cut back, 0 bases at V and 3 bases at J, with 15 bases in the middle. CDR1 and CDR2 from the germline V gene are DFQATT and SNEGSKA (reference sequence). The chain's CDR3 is CSARDGGTTLYEQYF. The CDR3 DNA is TGCAGTGCTAGAGATGGCGGGACGACCCTCTACGAGCAGTACTTC.

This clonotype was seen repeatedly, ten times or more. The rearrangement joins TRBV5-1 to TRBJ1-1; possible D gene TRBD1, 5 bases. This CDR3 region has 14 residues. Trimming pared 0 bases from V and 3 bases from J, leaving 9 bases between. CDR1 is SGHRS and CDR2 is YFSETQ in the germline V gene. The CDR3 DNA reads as TGCGCCAGCAGCTTGGGTACGGGGGACACTGAAGCTTTCTTT. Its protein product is CASSLGTGDTEAFF.

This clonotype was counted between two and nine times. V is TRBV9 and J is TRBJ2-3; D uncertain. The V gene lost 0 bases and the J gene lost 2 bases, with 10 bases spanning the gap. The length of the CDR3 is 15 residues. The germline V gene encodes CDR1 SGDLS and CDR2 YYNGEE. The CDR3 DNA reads TGTGCCAGCAGCGTAGGGGTCCTCCTCACAGATACGCAGTATTTT. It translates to CASSVGVLLTDTQYF.

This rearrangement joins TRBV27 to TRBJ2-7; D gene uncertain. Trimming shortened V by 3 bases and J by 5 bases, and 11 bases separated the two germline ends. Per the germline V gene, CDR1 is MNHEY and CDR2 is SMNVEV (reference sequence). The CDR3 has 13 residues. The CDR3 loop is CASSLSLRHEQYF. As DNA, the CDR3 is TGTGCCAGCAGTTTGTCCCTCAGGCACGAGCAGTACTTC.

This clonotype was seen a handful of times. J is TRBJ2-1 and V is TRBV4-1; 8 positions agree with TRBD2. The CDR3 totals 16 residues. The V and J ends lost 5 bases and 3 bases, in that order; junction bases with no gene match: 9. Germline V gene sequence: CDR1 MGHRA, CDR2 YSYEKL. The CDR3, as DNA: TGCGCCAGCAGCTCCGGTGTAGCGGGAAGCTACAATGAGCAGTTCTTC. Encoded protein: CASSSGVAGSYNEQFF.

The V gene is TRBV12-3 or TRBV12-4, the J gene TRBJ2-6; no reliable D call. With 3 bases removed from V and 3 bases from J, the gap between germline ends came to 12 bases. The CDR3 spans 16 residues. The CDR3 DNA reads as TGTGCCAGCAGTTTCAGTCTGGGTAGTGGGGCCAACGTCCTGACTTTC. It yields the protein CASSFSLGSGANVLTF.

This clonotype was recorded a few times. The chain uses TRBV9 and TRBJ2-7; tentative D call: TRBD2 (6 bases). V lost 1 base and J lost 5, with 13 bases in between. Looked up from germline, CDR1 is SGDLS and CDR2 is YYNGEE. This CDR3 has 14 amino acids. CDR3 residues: CASSVWSGGDEQYF. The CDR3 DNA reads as TGTGCCAGCAGCGTATGGTCCGGAGGGGACGAGCAGTACTTC. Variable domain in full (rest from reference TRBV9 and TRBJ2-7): DSGVTQTPKHLITATGQRVTLRCSPRSGDLSVYWYQQSLDQGLQFLIQYYNGEERAKGNILERFSAQQFPDLHSELNLSSLELGDSALYFCASSVWSGGDEQYFGPGTRLTVT.

CDR3 residues: CASGLTGVGANVLTF. CDR3 DNA: TGTGCTAGTGGTTTGACAGGGGTCGGGGCCAACGTCCTGACTTTC. V usage is TRBV12-5 and J usage is TRBJ2-6, with TRBD1 matching 7 bases. Trimming removed 2 bases from V and 4 bases from J; junction bases left unmatched: 2. Germline V CDR1 and CDR2: LGHNT, FRNRAP. The CDR3 sequence is 15 residues long.

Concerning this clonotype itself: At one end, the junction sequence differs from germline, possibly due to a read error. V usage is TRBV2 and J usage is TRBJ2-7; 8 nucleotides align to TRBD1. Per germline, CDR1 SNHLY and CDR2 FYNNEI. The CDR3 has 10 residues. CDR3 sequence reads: CASSPGTGDF. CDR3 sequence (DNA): TGTGCCAGCAGTCCCGGGACAGGAGACTTC.

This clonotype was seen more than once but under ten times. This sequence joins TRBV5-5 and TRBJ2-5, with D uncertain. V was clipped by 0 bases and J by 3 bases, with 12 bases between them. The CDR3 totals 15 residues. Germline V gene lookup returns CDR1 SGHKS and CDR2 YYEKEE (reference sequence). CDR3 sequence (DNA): TGTGCCAGCAGCTTGGACCGCGGCCCGGAAGAGACCCAGTACTTC. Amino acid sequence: CASSLDRGPEETQYF.

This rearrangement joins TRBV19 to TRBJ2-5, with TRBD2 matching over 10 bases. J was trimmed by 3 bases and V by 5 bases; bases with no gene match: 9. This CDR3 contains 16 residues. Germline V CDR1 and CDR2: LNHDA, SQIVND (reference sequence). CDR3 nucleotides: TGTGCCAGTAGTCCCGTCATCCTAGCGGGGGAAGAGACCCAGTACTTC. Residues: CASSPVILAGEETQYF.

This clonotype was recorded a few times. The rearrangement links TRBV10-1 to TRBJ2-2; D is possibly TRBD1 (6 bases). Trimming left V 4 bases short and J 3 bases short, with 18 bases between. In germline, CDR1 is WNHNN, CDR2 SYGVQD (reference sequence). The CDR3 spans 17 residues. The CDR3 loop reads CASSVPRGGDYTGELFF. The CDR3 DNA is TGCGCCAGCAGTGTCCCCCGAGGGGGAGATTACACCGGGGAGCTGTTTTTT.